Below are 27 T cell receptor beta chains sequenced from a single sample in a study of PD-L1 blockade in urothelial cancer. Stated time point: pretreatment peripheral blood. Profiled with immunoSEQ multiplex PCR; TCRdb holds only in-frame clones, not every one. The sample holds 98,000 or so clones, 90% seen once. The material sequenced was PBMCs, taken around atezolizumab (anti-PD-L1) treatment. These receptors were taken from a man aged 55 to 69 with urothelial cancer.

CDR3 region: CASSFEGRNQPQHF. CDR3 coding DNA: TGTGCCAGCAGCTTTGAGGGTCGCAATCAGCCCCAGCATTTT. The chain carries TRBV7-9 and TRBJ1-5; no clear D. Germline V lookup: CDR1 SEHNR, CDR2 FQNEAQ (reference sequence). The CDR3 runs to 14 residues. Deletions cut 3 bases from V and 2 bases from J, with 8 bases between. Full variable domain (rest looked up from reference TRBV7-9 and TRBJ1-5): DTGVSQNPRHKITKRGQNVTFRCDPISEHNRLYWYRQTLGQGPEFLTYFQNEAQLEKSRLLSDRFSAERPKGSFSTLEIQRTEQGDSAMYLCASSFEGRNQPQHFGDGTRLSIL.

The chain couples TRBV7-2 to TRBJ2-3; tentatively, D is TRBD1 (5 bases). The CDR3 runs 13 residues. Germline values: CDR1 SGHTA, CDR2 FQGNSA. Trimming left V 5 bases short and J 6 bases short, with 12 bases between. CDR3 in DNA: TGTGCCAGCAGCGCCGGACATGGGGATACGCAGTATTTT. Translated, it gives CASSAGHGDTQYF. Complete variable domain (other parts from reference TRBV7-2 and TRBJ2-3): GAGVSQSPSNKVTEKGKDVELRCDPISGHTALYWYRQSLGQGLEFLIYFQGNSAPDKSGLPSDRFSAERTGGSVSTLTIQRTQQEDSAVYLCASSAGHGDTQYFGPGTRLTVL.

V and J are TRBV7-9 and TRBJ1-6, with 7 positions matching TRBD1. The germline V gene encodes CDR1 SEHNR and CDR2 FQNEAQ (reference sequence). This CDR3 has 13 residues. The junction had 4 bases not matched to a gene; V was cut back by 6 bases and J by 8 bases. For the CDR3, the DNA is TGTGCCAGCAGACCAGACAGGGATTCACCCCTCCACTTT. This translates into CASRPDRDSPLHF.

J is TRBJ2-1 and V is TRBV6-5; D might be TRBD1 (5 bases). The CDR3 spans 13 residues. The germline V gene encodes CDR1 MNHEY and CDR2 SVGAGI. Trimming took off 8 bases at V and 3 bases at J, with 11 bases between the two ends. The CDR3 DNA sequence: TGTGCCAGCGGACATAAAGGCTACAATGAGCAGTTCTTC. As protein: CASGHKGYNEQFF.

V gene TRBV7-9 combines with J gene TRBJ1-5; weak D call: TRBD1 (6 bases). Germline-derived CDR1 and CDR2 are SEHNR and FQNEAQ (reference sequence). V dropped 1 base and J dropped 2 bases, with 6 bases sitting between them. The CDR3 contains 14 residues. The CDR3 loop reads CASSLGTGNQPQHF. The CDR3 DNA is TGTGCCAGCAGCTTAGGGACAGGCAATCAGCCCCAGCATTTT.

CDR3 in amino acids: CASSYLAGAGDTQYF. Written as DNA, the CDR3 is TGCGCCAGCAGCTACCTAGCGGGGGCAGGAGATACGCAGTATTTT. V usage is TRBV5-1 and J usage is TRBJ2-3; 10 bases fit TRBD2. The V gene end was trimmed by 3 bases and the J gene end by 5 bases; junction bases not matched to a gene: 6. Germline V gives CDR1 SGHRS, CDR2 YFSETQ. This CDR3 spans 15 amino acids. Full variable domain (outside the CDR3, taken from reference TRBV5-1 and TRBJ2-3): KAGVTQTPRYLIKTRGQQVTLSCSPISGHRSVSWYQQTPGQGLQFLFEYFSETQRNKGNFPGRFSGRQFSNSRSEMNVSTLELGDSALYLCASSYLAGAGDTQYFGPGTRLTVL.

This sequence joins TRBV6-1 and TRBJ2-1; no reliable D call. CDR1 is MNHNS, CDR2 SASEGT, per germline. Trimming stripped 4 bases from V and 4 bases from J, with 14 bases between. The CDR3 length is 15 residues. The CDR3, as DNA: TGTGCCAGCAGTGTTGGCCGAGGCGGATACAATGAGCAGTTCTTC. Translation gives CASSVGRGGYNEQFF.

This chain joins TRBV7-2 and TRBJ2-5, with 9 positions matching TRBD1. This CDR3 region has 14 residues. Germline-derived CDR1 and CDR2 are SGHTA and FQGNSA. The V segment lost 5 bases and the J segment 7 bases; nucleotides outside the gene matches: 8. CDR3 DNA: TGTGCCAGCAGCCGGGGACAGGGTAGCCTGACCCAGTACTTC. It translates to CASSRGQGSLTQYF.

This chain joins TRBV19 and TRBJ2-7; D uncertain. The CDR3 totals 13 residues. CDR1 is LNHDA, CDR2 SQIVND, per germline (reference sequence). Deletions cut 1 base from V and 1 base from J, with 5 bases between. CDR3 sequence reads: CASSIVVSYEQYF. The DNA of the CDR3 is TGTGCCAGTAGTATAGTCGTATCCTACGAGCAGTACTTC.

V and J are TRBV18 and TRBJ2-5; a possible D gene is TRBD2 (5 bases). Between the trimmed V and J ends, which lost 2 bases and 5 bases, there was a span of 12 bases. There are 14 residues in the CDR3. Germline V gene data show CDR1 as KGHSH and CDR2 as LQKENI. For the CDR3, the DNA is TGTGCCAGCTCACCATCGGGGTCAAGGGAGACCCAGTACTTC. As protein: CASSPSGSRETQYF. The entire variable domain, with the rest obtained from reference TRBV18 and TRBJ2-5, is as follows: NAGVMQNPRHLVRRRGQEARLRCSPMKGHSHVYWYRQLPEEGLKFMVYLQKENIIDESGMPKERFSAEFPKEGPSILRIQQVVRGDSAAYFCASSPSGSRETQYFGPGTRLLVL.

This chain joins TRBV5-4 and TRBJ1-2, with a possible D match to TRBD1 (6 bases). Trimming stripped 4 bases from V and 5 bases from J, with 15 bases between. CDR3 length: 14 amino acids. Germline V gene data show CDR1 as SGHNT and CDR2 as YYREEE (reference sequence). The CDR3 loop is CASSPMGTRYGYTF. The CDR3 DNA is TGTGCCAGCAGCCCCATGGGGACAAGGTATGGCTACACCTTC.

The chain carries TRBV29-1 and TRBJ1-2; TRBD1 might be the D (6 bases). The V end lost 7 bases, the J end lost 6 bases, and 15 bases lay between the germline ends. This CDR3 comprises 12 residues. CDR1 and CDR2 (germline): SQVTM, ANQGSEA. The CDR3 bases are TGCAGCGCGCCACAGGGTTTGGATGGCTACACCTTC. Amino acid sequence: CSAPQGLDGYTF. Full variable domain (rest looked up from reference TRBV29-1 and TRBJ1-2): SAVISQKPSRDICQRGTSLTIQCQVDSQVTMMFWYRQQPGQSLTLIATANQGSEATYESGFVIDKFPISRPNLTFSTLTVSNMSPEDSSIYLCSAPQGLDGYTFGSGTRLTVV.

This chain joins TRBV4-3 and TRBJ2-7, with TRBD2 identical over 8 bases. The V gene end was trimmed by 3 bases and the J gene end by 3 bases; junction bases not matched to a gene: 7. CDR1 and CDR2 from the germline V gene are LGHNA and YSLEER. The CDR3 is made up of 15 amino acids. The CDR3 DNA sequence: TGCGCCAGCAGCCATTCCGGGGGGGATCTCTACGAGCAGTACTTC. It codes for CASSHSGGDLYEQYF.

The table lists this clone with a count of one. The V call is TRBV27, the J call TRBJ2-7; D might be TRBD2 (6 bases). Germline loops: CDR1 MNHEY, CDR2 SMNVEV (reference sequence). This CDR3 is built from 18 residues. V lost 0 bases, J lost 7 bases, and 25 bases lay in between. CDR3 region: CASSLSFLVADREGEQYF. The CDR3 DNA sequence: TGTGCCAGCAGTTTATCTTTTTTGGTAGCGGATCGCGAGGGGGAGCAGTACTTC.

The gene calls are TRBV7-2 and TRBJ1-6; D perhaps matches TRBD1 (6 bases). Germline assignment: CDR1 SGHTA and CDR2 FQGNSA. The length of the CDR3 is 17 residues. V was shortened by 0 bases and J by 7 bases, with 16 bases between the two germline ends. As DNA, the CDR3 is TGTGCCAGCAGCTTAGCGCTAGGGGGAGTGACGAATTCACCCCTCCACTTT. Translation gives CASSLALGGVTNSPLHF.

V gene TRBV5-1 combines with J gene TRBJ2-2, with TRBD1 identical over 8 bases. The CDR3 covers 17 residues. The germline gives CDR1 SGHRS, CDR2 YFSETQ. The J segment lost 0 bases and the V segment lost 2 bases, leaving 6 bases of the junction unmatched. The CDR3 protein is CASSFTGGRSNTGELFF. CDR3 nucleotides: TGCGCCAGCAGCTTTACAGGGGGTCGGTCGAACACCGGGGAGCTGTTTTTT.

V usage is TRBV2 and J usage is TRBJ1-5; D not resolved. The CDR3 consists of 12 residues. Trimming stripped 7 bases from V and 6 bases from J, with 10 bases between. Germline V CDR1 and CDR2: SNHLY, FYNNEI. The DNA of the CDR3 is TGTGCCAGCACCGAGTCGGGTCAGCCCCAGCATTTT. This sequence encodes CASTESGQPQHF.

The V gene is TRBV5-4, the J gene TRBJ2-1; D unclear. This CDR3 comprises 15 residues. Looked up from germline, CDR1 is SGHNT and CDR2 is YYREEE (reference sequence). V lost 1 base and J lost 0, with 8 bases in between. CDR3 DNA: TGTGCCAGCAGCTTGTTCCCATCCTCCTACAATGAGCAGTTCTTC. Protein product: CASSLFPSSYNEQFF.

The chain combines TRBV28 with TRBJ1-1, with a weak D call TRBD1 (6 bases). Germline V lookup: CDR1 MDHEN, CDR2 SYDVKM. This CDR3 comprises 19 residues. Trimming cost V 8 bases and J 0 bases, with 28 bases left between them. CDR3 in DNA: TGTGCCAGCTTTAGGGGGGGGCAATCCGGTTTGAAGTTGAACACTGAAGCTTTCTTT. Translation: CASFRGGQSGLKLNTEAFF.

The V call is TRBV7-2, the J call TRBJ1-3; 7 bases align to TRBD1. Germline loops: CDR1 SGHTA, CDR2 FQGNSA. CDR3 length equals 16 residues. With V trimmed by 4 bases and J by 0 bases, 6 bases remained unmatched. The CDR3 region has the DNA TGTGCCAGCAGCTCTGGACAGGCCTACTCTGGAAACACCATATATTTT. Protein product: CASSSGQAYSGNTIYF.

The chain links TRBV28 to TRBJ2-2, with D tentatively TRBD2 (6 bases). The CDR3 runs 16 residues. The germline V gene has CDR1 MDHEN and CDR2 SYDVKM. Trimming removed 1 base at V and 2 bases at J, with 11 bases between. CDR3 DNA sequence: TGTGCCAGCAGTTTATACAGGAGGGGAAACACCGGGGAGCTGTTTTTT. It translates to CASSLYRRGNTGELFF.

The genes are TRBV4-3 and TRBJ2-1, with 10 bases fitting TRBD1. V gave up 0 bases and J gave up 6 bases; unmatched junction bases: 5. The CDR3 sequence is 16 residues long. In germline, CDR1 is LGHNA, CDR2 YSLEER. CDR3 coding DNA: TGCGCCAGCAGCCAAGACAGTAGGACAGGGGGCAATGAGCAGTTCTTC. Its translation: CASSQDSRTGGNEQFF.

The chain is built from TRBV5-1 and TRBJ1-2, with TRBD1 identical over 7 bases. Germline values: CDR1 SGHRS, CDR2 YFSETQ. The CDR3 sequence is 15 residues long. Trimming removed 4 bases from V and 4 bases from J; junction bases left unmatched: 10. The CDR3 DNA reads as TGCGCCAGCAGCGTGACAGGGTCGGGTACCTATGGCTACACCTTC. Protein sequence: CASSVTGSGTYGYTF.

This clone was counted once. The chain links TRBV9 to TRBJ2-3; 7 bases align to TRBD2. Trimming at V came to 0 bases and at J to 1 base, leaving 5 bases not matched to a gene. The germline V gene has CDR1 SGDLS and CDR2 YYNGEE. The CDR3 loop spans 16 amino acids. The CDR3 loop reads CASSVDPGLRTDTQYF. CDR3 DNA sequence: TGTGCCAGCAGCGTAGACCCGGGACTACGCACAGATACGCAGTATTTT.

The chain uses TRBV20-1 and TRBJ2-5, with D perhaps TRBD1 (6 bases). Germline V gene lookup returns CDR1 DFQATT and CDR2 SNEGSKA (reference sequence). The ends were cut back, 6 bases at V and 2 bases at J, with 7 bases in the middle. The CDR3 spans 11 residues. The DNA for the CDR3 is TGCAGTGCCGGGACACAAGAGACCCAGTACTTC. Protein sequence: CSAGTQETQYF.

This chain joins TRBV7-2 and TRBJ2-3, with 9 bases aligning to TRBD2. The V gene end was trimmed by 4 bases and the J gene end by 3 bases; junction bases not matched to a gene: 5. The CDR3 is made up of 15 amino acids. From germline, CDR1 is SGHTA and CDR2 FQGNSA. Here the CDR3 DNA reads TGTGCCAGCAGCTATAGCGGGAGTGAGACAGATACGCAGTATTTT. This encodes CASSYSGSETDTQYF.

V gene TRBV4-3 combines with J gene TRBJ2-5, with 9 bases fitting TRBD1. The V gene end was trimmed by 0 bases and the J gene end by 4 bases; junction bases not matched to a gene: 3. Germline values: CDR1 LGHNA, CDR2 YSLEER. The CDR3 runs 15 residues. CDR3 sequence (DNA): TGCGCCAGCAGCCAAGATTACAGGGGGCGAGAGACCCAGTACTTC. It is translated as CASSQDYRGRETQYF.